Each of the 20 T cell receptor beta chains below was sequenced from the same sample in a study of CD8 T cells in Susac syndrome. An input of roughly 0.5 to 1 ug of RNA was subjected to reverse transcription using random hexamers. One entry per CDR3 protein results from TCRdb running MiXCR on the immunoSEQ multiplex PCR reads. Counted here are about 200,000 distinct CDR3 sequences, approximately 90% occurring once; the ten biggest clones make up around 0.14%. Sequences were obtained from CD8+ T cells from PBMCs. The receptors derive from a human donor with multiple sclerosis.

The count of this clonotype is one. This sequence joins TRBV16 and TRBJ2-1; TRBD2 matches at 12 bases. Germline V gene lookup returns CDR1 KGHSY and CDR2 FQNENV. The V gene end was trimmed by 1 base and the J gene end by 10 bases; junction bases not matched to a gene: 5. The CDR3 is 15 residues long. The CDR3 loop is CASSQLTSGSGEQFF. CDR3 sequence (DNA): TGTGCCAGCAGCCAATTGACTAGCGGGAGTGGGGAGCAGTTCTTC.

The chain couples TRBV13 to TRBJ2-1, with D perhaps TRBD2 (5 bases). The germline V gene encodes CDR1 PRHDT and CDR2 FYEKMQ (reference sequence). V was cut by 2 bases and J by 6 bases, with 11 bases left in between. CDR3 length: 14 residues. The DNA for the CDR3 is TGTGCCAGCAGCTTAAAGCTAGCTGCCAATGAGCAGTTCTTC. As protein: CASSLKLAANEQFF.

This clonotype was detected once. DNA of the CDR3: TGTGCCAGCAGCCAAGATGGCGGGGCTAGCAATGAGCAGTTCTTC. This gives the protein CASSQDGGASNEQFF. The V call is TRBV4-2, the J call TRBJ2-1, with a tentative D call TRBD2 (6 bases). The ends were cut back, 0 bases at V and 6 bases at J, with 12 bases in the middle. This CDR3 contains 15 residues. Germline V lookup: CDR1 LGHNA, CDR2 YNFKEQ.

This clonotype is a singleton in its sample. The chain recombines TRBV11-3 with TRBJ2-2; perhaps TRBD1 as D (6 bases). Trimming took 0 bases from V and 5 from J, leaving 13 bases between them. The V gene's germline CDR1 is SGHNT and CDR2 YENEEA. CDR3 length equals 16 residues. CDR3 protein: CASSLDPTGNTGELFF. The DNA for the CDR3 is TGTGCCAGCAGCTTAGATCCCACAGGGAATACCGGGGAGCTGTTTTTT.

J is TRBJ1-2 and V is TRBV29-1; 9 nucleotides line up with TRBD1. The V segment lost 0 bases and the J segment 6 bases; nucleotides outside the gene matches: 5. This CDR3 region has 14 residues. Per germline, CDR1 SQVTM and CDR2 ANQGSEA. The CDR3 DNA reads as TGCAGCGTTGAAGATCTGGGGACAGGGAATGGCTACACCTTC. It is translated as CSVEDLGTGNGYTF.

The chain carries TRBV7-9 and TRBJ2-1; TRBD2 matches 11 bases. The CDR3 has 17 residues. V dropped 3 bases and J dropped 4; count of bases not matched to a gene: 8. Germline V gene sequence: CDR1 SEHNR, CDR2 FQNEAQ (reference sequence). CDR3 loop: CASSLASTSGGYNEQFF. CDR3 DNA sequence: TGTGCCAGCAGCTTGGCCAGCACTAGCGGGGGTTACAATGAGCAGTTCTTC.

CDR3 coding DNA: TGCGCCAGCAGCCAAGATCGGCAGGTCAGCAATCAGCCCCAGCATTTT. Protein product: CASSQDRQVSNQPQHF. V is TRBV4-3 and J is TRBJ1-5; D gene unclear. The CDR3 is 16 amino acids. Germline CDR1 is LGHNA and CDR2 is YSLEER. Trimming stripped 0 bases from V and 1 base from J, with 10 bases between.

This chain links TRBV4-1 with TRBJ2-5; 7 bases fit TRBD2. The germline CDR1 and CDR2 sequences are MGHRA and YSYEKL. Germline trimming cut 5 bases from V and 4 bases from J; bases unmatched to any gene: 4. The CDR3 spans 13 residues. CDR3 sequence: CASSNTGGETQYF. In DNA form, the CDR3 reads TGCGCCAGCAGCAACACGGGAGGAGAGACCCAGTACTTC.

This sequence joins TRBV21-1 and TRBJ2-5. TRBV21-1 is a pseudogene segment. This CDR3 region has 12 residues. In DNA, the CDR3 is TGTGCCAGCAAACGGCAATGGGAGACCCAGTACTTC. Protein sequence: CASKRQWETQYF.

V and J are TRBV12-3 or TRBV12-4 and TRBJ1-4, with D perhaps TRBD1 (5 bases). CDR3 size: 15 residues. Between the trimmed V and J ends, which lost 7 bases and 8 bases, there was a span of 20 bases. CDR3: CASKTGLPRSEKLFF. The CDR3 coding sequence is TGTGCCAGCAAAACAGGCCTCCCTAGGAGCGAAAAACTGTTTTTT.

The V and J genes are TRBV3-1 and TRBJ1-1; perhaps TRBD1 as D (5 bases). Germline-derived CDR1 and CDR2 are LGHDT and YNNKEL (reference sequence). There are 15 residues in the CDR3. V shed 0 bases and J shed 8 bases, with 16 bases lying between them. The CDR3 sequence: CASSQEAHRDYEAFF. In nucleotides, the CDR3 is TGTGCCAGCAGCCAAGAAGCTCACCGGGACTACGAAGCTTTCTTT. Drawing the rest from reference TRBV3-1 and TRBJ1-1, the complete variable domain is DTAVSQTPKYLVTQMGNDKSIKCEQNLGHDTMYWYKQDSKKFLKIMFSYNNKELIINETVPNRFSPKSPDKAHLNLHINSLELGDSAVYFCASSQEAHRDYEAFFGQGTRLTVV.

This chain uses TRBV9 with TRBJ1-2; D is unresolved. The V gene's germline CDR1 is SGDLS and CDR2 YYNGEE. The CDR3 extends over 14 amino acids. V lost 4 bases to trimming and J lost 4 bases, with 14 bases between them. The CDR3 bases are TGTGCCAGCAGCCCCGAGGACTCTGCCTATGGCTACACCTTC. This translates into CASSPEDSAYGYTF.

The rearrangement links TRBV5-1 to TRBJ2-5, with 12 bases identical to TRBD2. From germline, CDR1 is SGHRS and CDR2 YFSETQ. Losses at the gene ends were 0 bases for V and 5 bases for J; bases not matched to a gene: 8. The CDR3 has 17 amino acids. CDR3 residues: CASSLVLAGGVEETQYF. In DNA, the CDR3 is TGCGCCAGCAGCTTGGTCCTAGCGGGAGGGGTGGAGGAGACCCAGTACTTC.

CDR3 loop: CASSLVGPGLADYEQYF. Here the CDR3 DNA reads TGCGCCAGCAGCTTGGTGGGACCGGGACTAGCGGACTACGAGCAGTACTTC. V and J are TRBV5-1 and TRBJ2-7, with TRBD2 matching 11 bases. This CDR3 is built from 17 residues. CDR1 is SGHRS and CDR2 is YFSETQ in the germline V gene. J lost 3 bases, V lost 0 bases, and 8 bases had no gene match. Drawing the rest from reference TRBV5-1 and TRBJ2-7, the complete variable domain is KAGVTQTPRYLIKTRGQQVTLSCSPISGHRSVSWYQQTPGQGLQFLFEYFSETQRNKGNFPGRFSGRQFSNSRSEMNVSTLELGDSALYLCASSLVGPGLADYEQYFGPGTRLTVT.

CDR3: CASSQAPGDTQYF. The CDR3 nucleotides are TGTGCCAGCAGCCAAGCCCCGGGGGATACGCAGTATTTT. V usage is TRBV14 and J usage is TRBJ2-3; TRBD2 might be the D (5 bases). The CDR3 is made up of 13 amino acids. V lost 1 base to trimming and J lost 6 bases, with 8 bases between them. Germline CDR1 is SGHDN and CDR2 is FVKESK. Supplemented by reference TRBV14 and TRBJ2-3, the full variable domain reads EAGVTQFPSHSVIEKGQTVTLRCDPISGHDNLYWYRRVMGKEIKFLLHFVKESKQDESGMPNNRFLAERTGGTYSTLKVQPAELEDSGVYFCASSQAPGDTQYFGPGTRLTVL.

The chain carries TRBV25-1 and TRBJ2-1; 12 nucleotides align to TRBD2. The V and J ends lost 3 bases and 8 bases, in that order; junction bases with no gene match: 5. Germline CDR1 MGHDK, CDR2 SYGVNS. The CDR3 covers 15 residues. Written as DNA, the CDR3 is TGTGCCAGCAGTGACTATCTAGCGGGAGGGGATGAGCAGTTCTTC. This gives the protein CASSDYLAGGDEQFF.

V and J are TRBV27 and TRBJ2-5; D may correspond to TRBD1 or TRBD2 (5 bases each). The CDR3 is 16 residues long. Trimming cost V 3 bases and J 0 bases, with 14 bases left between them. Germline CDR1 is MNHEY and CDR2 is SMNVEV (reference sequence). CDR3 in amino acids: CASSFFPRGHQETQYF. The DNA of the CDR3 is TGTGCCAGCAGTTTCTTCCCGAGGGGACACCAAGAGACCCAGTACTTC.

This chain connects TRBV19 to TRBJ2-2, with TRBD2 as a possible D gene (5 bases). The CDR3 is 15 amino acids. Trimming removed 7 bases at V and 7 bases at J, with 19 bases between. Germline CDR1 is LNHDA and CDR2 is SQIVND (reference sequence). The CDR3 reads CASTSGGAGGGELFF. The CDR3 DNA follows: TGTGCCAGTACTTCCGGCGGCGCGGGTGGCGGGGAGCTGTTTTTT.

V usage is TRBV6-4 and J usage is TRBJ2-7, with 13 bases that match TRBD2. Trimming took 10 bases from V and 7 from J; bases not matched to a gene: 10. CDR3 length: 14 amino acids. Germline-derived CDR1 and CDR2 are MRHNA and SNTAGT. The CDR3: CATLTGLAGVEQYF. CDR3 bases: TGTGCCACTCTCACAGGACTAGCGGGAGTAGAGCAGTACTTC.

The chain recombines TRBV29-1 with TRBJ2-2, with D uncertain. The CDR3 is 12 amino acids. V lost 6 bases to trimming and J lost 6 bases, with 11 bases between them. The germline CDR1 and CDR2 sequences are SQVTM and ANQGSEA. CDR3 coding DNA: TGCAGCGTCCCACTACGTCCCGGGGAGCTGTTTTTT. Protein product: CSVPLRPGELFF.